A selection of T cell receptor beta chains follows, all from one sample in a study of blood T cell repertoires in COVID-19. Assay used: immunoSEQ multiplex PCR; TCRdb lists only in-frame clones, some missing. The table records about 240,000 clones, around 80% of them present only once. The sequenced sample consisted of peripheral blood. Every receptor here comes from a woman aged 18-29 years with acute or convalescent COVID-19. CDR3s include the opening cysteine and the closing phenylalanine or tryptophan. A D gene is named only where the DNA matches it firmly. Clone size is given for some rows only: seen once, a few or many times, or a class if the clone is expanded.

cdr3_nt: TGTGCCAGTAGTATAGTGTTTAGCGAGTCCTACGAGCAGTACTTC
cdr3_aa: CASSIVFSESYEQYF
clone_size: few
v_call: TRBV19
j_call: TRBJ2-7
d_call: -

cdr3_nt: TGTGCCAGCAGCAAAGAAAGAGGACACAGAATTAACTATGGCTACACCTTC
cdr3_aa: CASSKERGHRINYGYTF
clone_size: few
v_call: TRBV21-1
j_call: TRBJ1-2
d_call: -

cdr3_nt: TGTGCCAGTAGTATCAAGGGAAACAGGGGGCTAGATAATTCACCCCTCCACTTT
cdr3_aa: CASSIKGNRGLDNSPLHF
clone_size: -
v_call: TRBV19
j_call: TRBJ1-6
d_call: TRBD1

cdr3_nt: TGTGCCAGCAGTGAAGGTTCGGGAGGAGGGCAGCCCCAGCATTTT
cdr3_aa: CASSEGSGGGQPQHF
clone_size: -
v_call: TRBV6-1
j_call: TRBJ1-5
d_call: -

cdr3_nt: TGTGCCAGCAGCACCAATCGGCGGAACGAGCAGTTCTTC
cdr3_aa: CASSTNRRNEQFF
clone_size: -
v_call: TRBV12-3/TRBV12-4
j_call: TRBJ2-1
d_call: -

cdr3_nt: TGTGCCAGCAGCACGAACAGGGGTGGAAACTATGGCTACACCTTC
cdr3_aa: CASSTNRGGNYGYTF
clone_size: -
v_call: TRBV28
j_call: TRBJ1-2
d_call: TRBD1

cdr3_nt: TGTGCCAGCAGTCCACAGGGGGCGGGTGAGCAGTTCTTC
cdr3_aa: CASSPQGAGEQFF
clone_size: -
v_call: TRBV27
j_call: TRBJ2-1
d_call: TRBD1

cdr3_nt: TGTGCCAGCTCACCGACACGACAGGGTGGCTACGAGCAGTACTTC
cdr3_aa: CASSPTRQGGYEQYF
clone_size: few
v_call: TRBV18
j_call: TRBJ2-7
d_call: TRBD1

cdr3_nt: TGTGCCAGCTCGCCCAGGGGACAGGAGAATGAAAAACTGTTTTTT
cdr3_aa: CASSPRGQENEKLFF
clone_size: -
v_call: TRBV18
j_call: TRBJ1-4
d_call: TRBD1

cdr3_nt: TGTGCCAGCAGTATCCCAGGGGCGCCGTCGGATGAGCAGTACTTC
cdr3_aa: CASSIPGAPSDEQYF
clone_size: -
v_call: TRBV11-2
j_call: TRBJ2-7
d_call: -

cdr3_nt: TGTGCCAGCAGCCATGAAGGGGGCAGGCAGCCCCAGCATTTT
cdr3_aa: CASSHEGGRQPQHF
clone_size: -
v_call: TRBV7-9
j_call: TRBJ1-5
d_call: TRBD1

cdr3_nt: TGTGCCTGGATGGGAGGAAAATCGCAGTCCTATAATTCACCCCTCCACTTT
cdr3_aa: CAWMGGKSQSYNSPLHF
clone_size: -
v_call: TRBV30
j_call: TRBJ1-6
d_call: -

cdr3_nt: TGTGCCAGCAGTTTACTAGCGGAGTACACCGGGGAGCTGTTTTTT
cdr3_aa: CASSLLAEYTGELFF
clone_size: -
v_call: TRBV28
j_call: TRBJ2-2
d_call: TRBD2

cdr3_nt: TGCGCCAGCAGCTTGGTTTCGGGTCTAGAGACCCAGTACTTC
cdr3_aa: CASSLVSGLETQYF
clone_size: -
v_call: TRBV5-1
j_call: TRBJ2-5
d_call: -

cdr3_nt: TGTGCCAGTAGTACGCGTGGCTCTGGAAACACCATATATTTT
cdr3_aa: CASSTRGSGNTIYF
clone_size: once
v_call: TRBV19
j_call: TRBJ1-3
d_call: -

cdr3_nt: TGTGCCAGCAGTTACTCGACGGCAGGGCATGGCTACGAGCAGTACTTC
cdr3_aa: CASSYSTAGHGYEQYF
clone_size: -
v_call: TRBV6-5
j_call: TRBJ2-7
d_call: -

cdr3_nt: TGTGCCAGCAGTGCCCTCCTTGGACAGGTCCTAATCTCTGGGGCCAACGTCCTGACTTTC
cdr3_aa: CASSALLGQVLISGANVLTF
clone_size: -
v_call: TRBV6-4
j_call: TRBJ2-6
d_call: TRBD1

cdr3_nt: TGTGCCAGCAGCCAAGCCGGACAGGGGGCAGATACGCAGTATTTT
cdr3_aa: CASSQAGQGADTQYF
clone_size: -
v_call: TRBV14
j_call: TRBJ2-3
d_call: TRBD1

cdr3_nt: TGTGCCAGCAGCCTCGGGGGGGGTTCAGATTCACCCCTCCACTTT
cdr3_aa: CASSLGGGSDSPLHF
clone_size: few
v_call: TRBV9
j_call: TRBJ1-6
d_call: -

cdr3_nt: TGTGCCAGCAGCTTGGCAGCCTACGAGCAGTACTTC
cdr3_aa: CASSLAAYEQYF
clone_size: -
v_call: TRBV5-6
j_call: TRBJ2-7
d_call: -

cdr3_nt: TGTGCCAGCAGTTCTCCAGCCCTTAACAGGGGGCTGGGGACCCAGTACTTC
cdr3_aa: CASSSPALNRGLGTQYF
clone_size: -
v_call: TRBV28
j_call: TRBJ2-5
d_call: TRBD1

cdr3_nt: TGTGCCAGCTCACCACCGGGCCAGACCTATGGCTACACCTTC
cdr3_aa: CASSPPGQTYGYTF
clone_size: few
v_call: TRBV18
j_call: TRBJ1-2
d_call: -

cdr3_nt: TGTGCAAGTCGCTTGACAGGGGGCTATGGGGAAAAACTGTTTTTT
cdr3_aa: CASRLTGGYGEKLFF
clone_size: few
v_call: TRBV12-2
j_call: TRBJ1-4
d_call: -

cdr3_nt: TGTGCCAGCAGTGAACTTGACTACGAGCAGTACTTC
cdr3_aa: CASSELDYEQYF
clone_size: -
v_call: TRBV28
j_call: TRBJ2-7
d_call: -

cdr3_nt: TGTGCCAGCAGCTTTATAGCGGGATACGAGCAGTACTTC
cdr3_aa: CASSFIAGYEQYF
clone_size: -
v_call: TRBV5-8
j_call: TRBJ2-7
d_call: TRBD2

cdr3_nt: TGTGCCAGCAGTGACGTACCAGCGGCAACAGATACGCAGTATTTT
cdr3_aa: CASSDVPAATDTQYF
clone_size: -
v_call: TRBV6-4
j_call: TRBJ2-3
d_call: -

cdr3_nt: TGCGCCAGCAGCATGGGGCGGGGGTACCAAGAGACCCAGTACTTC
cdr3_aa: CASSMGRGYQETQYF
clone_size: few
v_call: TRBV5-1
j_call: TRBJ2-5
d_call: TRBD2

cdr3_nt: TGTGCCAGCAGCCCTGCGGGCAGCTCCTACAATGAGCAGTTCTTC
cdr3_aa: CASSPAGSSYNEQFF
clone_size: -
v_call: TRBV7-8
j_call: TRBJ2-1
d_call: -

cdr3_nt: TGTGCCAGCAGCTTAGCGTCCGGTCTAGCGGGGGCCTACGAGCAGTACTTC
cdr3_aa: CASSLASGLAGAYEQYF
clone_size: -
v_call: TRBV7-2
j_call: TRBJ2-7
d_call: TRBD2

cdr3_nt: TGTGCCAGCAGCCTCAGGGGTTGGGAGACCCAGTACTTC
cdr3_aa: CASSLRGWETQYF
clone_size: -
v_call: TRBV5-6
j_call: TRBJ2-5
d_call: -

cdr3_nt: TGCGCCAGCAGCCAAGATTCAAGCTCCACGAACACCGGGGAGCTGTTTTTT
cdr3_aa: CASSQDSSSTNTGELFF
clone_size: -
v_call: TRBV4-3
j_call: TRBJ2-2
d_call: -

cdr3_nt: TGTGCCAGCAGCCAGGCCCCCTCCGTCGGCTATGGCTACACCTTC
cdr3_aa: CASSQAPSVGYGYTF
clone_size: once
v_call: TRBV11-1
j_call: TRBJ1-2
d_call: -

cdr3_nt: TGTGCCAGCTGGGGTCTAGCGGGAGTCGGGGAGACCCAGTACTTC
cdr3_aa: CASWGLAGVGETQYF
clone_size: few
v_call: TRBV2
j_call: TRBJ2-5
d_call: TRBD2

cdr3_nt: TGTGCCAGCAGTTACTCGGCACCCAATTCACCCCTCCACTTT
cdr3_aa: CASSYSAPNSPLHF
clone_size: -
v_call: TRBV6-5
j_call: TRBJ1-6
d_call: -

cdr3_nt: TGTGCCAGCAAGGTCCCCGACGCGGGCCCCTACGAGCAGTACTTC
cdr3_aa: CASKVPDAGPYEQYF
clone_size: -
v_call: TRBV28
j_call: TRBJ2-7
d_call: -

cdr3_nt: TGTGCCAGTAGACTAGCGGGAAACAATGAGCAGTTCTTC
cdr3_aa: CASRLAGNNEQFF
clone_size: once
v_call: TRBV19
j_call: TRBJ2-1
d_call: TRBD2

cdr3_nt: TGTGCCAGCAGCCCCGACAGAAACACCGGGGAGCTGTTTTTT
cdr3_aa: CASSPDRNTGELFF
clone_size: -
v_call: TRBV7-2
j_call: TRBJ2-2
d_call: -

cdr3_nt: TGTGCCAGCAGAACGACAGGGGACCCTAACTATGGCTACACCTTC
cdr3_aa: CASRTTGDPNYGYTF
clone_size: -
v_call: TRBV28
j_call: TRBJ1-2
d_call: TRBD1

cdr3_nt: TGCAGCCCATGGGAGGTGGATGGCTACACCTTC
cdr3_aa: CSPWEVDGYTF
clone_size: -
v_call: TRBV29-1
j_call: TRBJ1-2
d_call: -

cdr3_nt: TGTGCCAGCAGTTACGCCCCGAGCTCTGGAAACACCATATATTTT
cdr3_aa: CASSYAPSSGNTIYF
clone_size: -
v_call: TRBV6-5
j_call: TRBJ1-3
d_call: -

cdr3_nt: TGCGCCAGCAGCCAAGGGCTGGGACTAGCGGGAGTAGTCGAAGAGACCCAGTACTTC
cdr3_aa: CASSQGLGLAGVVEETQYF
clone_size: once
v_call: TRBV4-1
j_call: TRBJ2-5
d_call: TRBD2

cdr3_nt: TGTGCCAGCAGTCCCGGACAGGCCTTCTCTGGAAACACCATATATTTT
cdr3_aa: CASSPGQAFSGNTIYF
clone_size: -
v_call: TRBV27
j_call: TRBJ1-3
d_call: TRBD1

cdr3_nt: TGTGCCAGCAGGCCTGGACTAGCCTACGAGCAGTACTTC
cdr3_aa: CASRPGLAYEQYF
clone_size: -
v_call: TRBV27
j_call: TRBJ2-7
d_call: TRBD2

cdr3_nt: TGCGCCAGCAGCAGCCTGGGAGGGACGGTGAACACTGAAGCTTTCTTT
cdr3_aa: CASSSLGGTVNTEAFF
clone_size: -
v_call: TRBV4-3
j_call: TRBJ1-1
d_call: -

cdr3_nt: TGTGCCAGCAGCTTATTTGGGAGAATCAATGAGCAGTTCTTC
cdr3_aa: CASSLFGRINEQFF
clone_size: -
v_call: TRBV7-3
j_call: TRBJ2-1
d_call: -

cdr3_nt: TGCAGTGCTAGTGTGACTAGCGGGAGAGGGTCGAACACCGGGGAGCTGTTTTTT
cdr3_aa: CSASVTSGRGSNTGELFF
clone_size: few
v_call: TRBV20-1
j_call: TRBJ2-2
d_call: TRBD2

cdr3_nt: TGTGCCAGCAGCTTATCAGGGTTCGCTGAAGCTTTCTTT
cdr3_aa: CASSLSGFAEAFF
clone_size: -
v_call: TRBV7-2
j_call: TRBJ1-1
d_call: -

cdr3_nt: TGTGCCAGCAGCTTACATCATGCTAGCGGTCGGGGGATAAAAGAGACCCAGTACTTC
cdr3_aa: CASSLHHASGRGIKETQYF
clone_size: -
v_call: TRBV7-2
j_call: TRBJ2-5
d_call: TRBD2

cdr3_nt: TGCGCCAGCAGCCCCCTAAGGACAGAACAAGAGACCCAGTACTTC
cdr3_aa: CASSPLRTEQETQYF
clone_size: -
v_call: TRBV4-3
j_call: TRBJ2-5
d_call: -

cdr3_nt: TGTGCCAGCAGCGTAGCGGCTAGGGGCAAAGAGACCCAGTACTTC
cdr3_aa: CASSVAARGKETQYF
clone_size: once
v_call: TRBV9
j_call: TRBJ2-5
d_call: -